What follows are 9 T cell receptor beta chains derived from one specimen sequenced in a study of T cell repertoires in cytomegalovirus infection (dated by TCRdb to between 2017 and 2020). TCRdb shows the sequencer as Illumina HiSeq 1500. The public reads were reprocessed in TCRdb via fastp at Q25 and MiXCR, keeping in-frame beta chains. CDR3 protein sequences are deduplicated, and each keeps its most common genes and DNA. For this sample the table gives roughly 700,000 distinct CDR3 sequences, of which around 32% were detected only once. The ten top clones hold roughly 18% of the sample. Read against the paper, the sample's treatment or condition label means: in vitro stimulation with specific CMV peptide epitopes to enrich CMV-specific T cells. Their antigens are not known. This specimen was cultured PBMCs, taken from culture after CMV antigen stimulation. These receptors originate from a human donor in good health (CMV status not recorded). Some clones in this sample may be carry-over from other donors' samples.

This clonotype was seen a handful of times. The chain links TRBV11-2 to TRBJ1-2; D is undetermined. Germline CDR1 SGHAT, CDR2 FQNNGV. V gave up 0 bases and J gave up 4 bases, with 12 bases separating them. The CDR3 runs to 15 residues. CDR3 protein: CASSLDPTGLYGYTF. The CDR3 bases are TGTGCCAGCAGCTTAGACCCGACTGGACTCTATGGCTACACCTTC.

The chain recombines TRBV10-2 with TRBJ2-5; 10 positions match TRBD2. After removal of 2 bases from V and 3 bases from J, the junction contained 12 bases not matched to a gene. Germline loops: CDR1 WSHSY, CDR2 SAAADI. The CDR3 is 18 residues long. CDR3 sequence reads: CASSEERGGRGGEETQYF. In DNA, the CDR3 is TGCGCCAGCAGTGAGGAGCGGGGGGGCCGCGGTGGAGAAGAGACCCAGTACTTC.

The rearrangement links TRBV4-1 to TRBJ2-5; D possibly corresponds to TRBD2 (5 bases). CDR3 size: 13 residues. The germline V gene encodes CDR1 MGHRA and CDR2 YSYEKL. The germline V and J ends were trimmed by 0 bases and 9 bases, with 11 bases remaining between them. The CDR3 coding sequence is TGCGCCAGCAGCCAAGAGTTTGGGCGGGCCCAGTACTTC. It is translated as CASSQEFGRAQYF.

This rearrangement joins TRBV6-6 to TRBJ2-5; 10 nucleotides match TRBD1. V shed 1 base, J shed 4 bases, and the junction held 3 bases outside the gene matches. CDR3 length: 15 amino acids. Germline V gene data show CDR1 as MNHNY and CDR2 as SVGAGI (reference sequence). CDR3 sequence (DNA): TGTGCCAGCAGTTACTTAGGGACAGGGGCAGAGACCCAGTACTTC. Residues: CASSYLGTGAETQYF.

This clonotype came up many times. V usage is TRBV7-2 and J usage is TRBJ2-7; D might be TRBD1 (5 bases). Trimming pared 1 base from V and 3 bases from J, leaving 10 bases between. Germline CDR1 SGHTA, CDR2 FQGNSA. There are 14 residues in the CDR3. The CDR3 DNA follows: TGTGCCAGCAGCTTAGAGACAGATTTCTACGAGCAGTACTTC. Protein sequence: CASSLETDFYEQYF. Supplemented by reference TRBV7-2 and TRBJ2-7, the full variable domain reads GAGVSQSPSNKVTEKGKDVELRCDPISGHTALYWYRQSLGQGLEFLIYFQGNSAPDKSGLPSDRFSAERTGGSVSTLTIQRTQQEDSAVYLCASSLETDFYEQYFGPGTRLTVT.

This clonotype was counted at least ten times. The CDR3 region has the DNA TGTGCCAGCAGCGTTCGGACTTCCCGCAGTGTGGATGAGCAGTTCTTC. Translation: CASSVRTSRSVDEQFF. V usage is TRBV7-8 and J usage is TRBJ2-1; a weak D match, TRBD2 (5 bases). CDR3 length: 16 residues. CDR1 and CDR2 from the germline V gene are SGHVS and FQNEAQ. V gave up 5 bases and J gave up 8 bases, with 22 bases separating them.

The chain has TRBV2 and TRBJ1-2; D is unclear. The germline V gene encodes CDR1 SNHLY and CDR2 FYNNEI. The CDR3 sequence is 12 residues long. V was pared by 5 bases and J by 4 bases, with 8 bases between. The CDR3 nucleotides are TGTGCCAGCAGTACAGCGGGCTATGGCTACACCTTC. Protein product: CASSTAGYGYTF. The full variable domain, with the rest looked up from reference TRBV2 and TRBJ1-2, is EPEVTQTPSHQVTQMGQEVILRCVPISNHLYFYWYRQILGQKVEFLVSFYNNEISEKSEIFDDQFSVERPDGSNFTLKIRSTKLEDSAMYFCASSTAGYGYTFGSGTRLTVV.

This chain uses TRBV29-1 with TRBJ2-6; D is perhaps TRBD1 (6 bases). Germline CDR1 is SQVTM and CDR2 is ANQGSEA. The CDR3 is made up of 15 amino acids. With 4 bases removed from V and 0 bases from J, the gap between germline ends came to 10 bases. The CDR3 nucleotides are TGCAGCGTTGTCGACAGGAGCTCTGGGGCCAACGTCCTGACTTTC. It translates to CSVVDRSSGANVLTF.

This chain connects TRBV20-1 to TRBJ1-4; 8 bases align to TRBD1. The CDR3 has 14 residues. V trimming: 5 bases; J trimming: 10 bases; junction bases outside the gene matches: 12. Per the germline V gene, CDR1 is DFQATT and CDR2 is SNEGSKA (reference sequence). The CDR3, as DNA: TGCAGTGCTCGCCCCCGGACAGGGTTTGGAAAACTGTTTTTT. Protein sequence: CSARPRTGFGKLFF.